Presented here are 23 T cell receptor beta chains from one specimen sequenced in a study of T cell responses to AZD1222 COVID-19 vaccine. This table comes from immunoSEQ multiplex PCR, and its TCRdb copy is limited to in-frame clones, with some not included. The sample gives over 60,000 clones, more than 75% of which show up once; approximately 5% is in the top ten. Sequencing used peripheral blood, obtained 28 days after the second dose of the MenACWY control vaccine. The receptors derive from an adult who received the MenACWY meningococcal vaccine as a control.

This clone appeared a single time. This chain joins TRBV29-1 and TRBJ1-2, with a weak D call TRBD1 (5 bases). With 7 bases removed from V and 4 bases from J, the gap between germline ends came to 16 bases. This CDR3 has 13 amino acids. The germline gives CDR1 SQVTM, CDR2 ANQGSEA. This CDR3 reads CSADSLGGYGYTF. The CDR3 region has the DNA TGCAGCGCCGACAGCCTCGGAGGCTATGGCTACACCTTC.

The chain employs TRBV5-5 and TRBJ1-1; D possibly corresponds to TRBD1 (5 bases). CDR3 size: 14 residues. Germline lookup yields CDR1 SGHKS and CDR2 YYEKEE (reference sequence). Between the trimmed V and J ends, which lost 2 bases and 3 bases, there was a span of 11 bases. The CDR3 DNA reads as TGTGCCAGCAGCTTTCTCGTCAGGGACACTGAAGCTTTCTTT. Translation: CASSFLVRDTEAFF.

This clone has more than one count but fewer than ten. The V call is TRBV7-8, the J call TRBJ2-1; TRBD2 agrees at 8 bases. The CDR3 extends over 15 amino acids. J was trimmed by 5 bases and V by 3 bases; bases with no gene match: 6. Germline CDR1 SGHVS, CDR2 FQNEAQ. CDR3 sequence: CASSFLTSEDNEQFF. The DNA for the CDR3 is TGTGCCAGCAGCTTCTTGACTAGCGAAGACAATGAGCAGTTCTTC.

This chain joins TRBV27 and TRBJ2-7, with D hard to call. CDR1 and CDR2 from the germline V gene are MNHEY and SMNVEV (reference sequence). The V end was cut by 3 bases, the J end by 3 bases, with 9 bases between. CDR3 size: 13 residues. CDR3 DNA: TGTGCCAGCAGTTTCCACCAGGACTACGAGCAGTACTTC. Its protein is CASSFHQDYEQYF.

By frequency in the sample, this clone is medium-sized. This chain uses TRBV28 with TRBJ1-2; 9 nucleotides align to TRBD1. Trimming took 7 bases from V and 8 from J; bases not matched to a gene: 8. The CDR3 length is 13 residues. Germline values: CDR1 MDHEN, CDR2 SYDVKM. The chain's CDR3 is CASTRDRAAGYTF. CDR3 nucleotides: TGTGCCAGCACCCGGGACAGGGCGGCCGGCTACACCTTC.

This chain links TRBV5-4 with TRBJ2-2, with 11 bases aligning to TRBD2. Germline V gene lookup returns CDR1 SGHNT and CDR2 YYREEE (reference sequence). Losses at the gene ends were 6 bases for V and 4 bases for J; bases not matched to a gene: 11. The CDR3 runs 17 residues. In nucleotides, the CDR3 is TGTGCCAGCACCTTAGCGGGAGGGCCATTAGGCACCGGGGAGCTGTTTTTT. It is translated as CASTLAGGPLGTGELFF.

The rearrangement links TRBV3-1 (or the pseudogene TRBV3-2) to TRBJ1-5; no reliable D call. The CDR3 length is 14 residues. Germline V gives CDR1 LGHDT, CDR2 YNNKEL (reference sequence). V lost 1 base and J lost 4, with 8 bases in between. The CDR3 loop reads CASSQGPFNQPQHF. The CDR3 region has the DNA TGTGCCAGCAGCCAAGGACCGTTTAATCAGCCCCAGCATTTT.

The J gene is TRBJ2-3, the V gene TRBV5-1; 7 bases are shared with TRBD1. The CDR3 has 15 amino acids. Germline V gene lookup returns CDR1 SGHRS and CDR2 YFSETQ. The ends lost 3 bases at V and 6 bases at J; junction bases unmatched: 10. The CDR3: CASSSGGQVVDTQYF. DNA for the CDR3: TGCGCCAGCAGCTCGGGTGGACAGGTTGTCGATACGCAGTATTTT.

This clone was seen more than once but under ten times. The CDR3 DNA reads as TGTGCCAGCAGCTTAGGCAGGGAGGATGGCTACACCTTC. As protein: CASSLGREDGYTF. The chain recombines TRBV7-9 with TRBJ1-2, with a possible D match to TRBD1 (5 bases). This CDR3 region has 13 residues. Trimming removed 1 base at V and 6 bases at J, with 9 bases between. Germline lookup yields CDR1 SEHNR and CDR2 FQNEAQ (reference sequence).

V gene TRBV12-3 or TRBV12-4 combines with J gene TRBJ1-5; D unresolved. Trimming removed 2 bases at V and 4 bases at J, with 3 bases between. The CDR3 runs to 12 residues. CDR3 nucleotide sequence: TGTGCCAGCAGTTTATATAATCAGCCCCAGCATTTT. Translation: CASSLYNQPQHF.

The gene calls are TRBV28 and TRBJ2-1; D possibly corresponds to TRBD2 (6 bases). The V end lost 6 bases, the J end lost 4 bases, and 13 bases lay between the germline ends. The CDR3 length is 14 residues. The germline CDR1 and CDR2 sequences are MDHEN and SYDVKM. Here the CDR3 DNA reads TGTGCCAGCAGGACTCGGAGGGTTTACAATGAGCAGTTCTTC. Amino acid sequence: CASRTRRVYNEQFF.

The chain recombines TRBV19 with TRBJ2-7; D is undetermined. The germline gives CDR1 LNHDA, CDR2 SQIVND (reference sequence). V dropped 1 base and J dropped 1 base, with 5 bases sitting between them. The CDR3 is 13 amino acids. The CDR3 protein is CASSIGGSYEQYF. CDR3 nucleotide sequence: TGTGCCAGTAGTATAGGCGGATCCTACGAGCAGTACTTC.

CDR3 sequence (DNA): TGTGCCAGCAGCTTTCCGGGACAGGGGGCCTACGAGCAGTACTTC. Its translation is CASSFPGQGAYEQYF. This rearrangement joins TRBV7-9 to TRBJ2-7; 11 positions agree with TRBD1. In germline, CDR1 is SEHNR, CDR2 FQNEAQ (reference sequence). The CDR3 runs to 15 residues. The V gene end was trimmed by 3 bases and the J gene end by 2 bases; junction bases not matched to a gene: 3.

This sequence joins TRBV28 and TRBJ2-7, with D unresolved. From germline, CDR1 is MDHEN and CDR2 SYDVKM. The germline V and J ends were trimmed by 1 base and 0 bases, with 10 bases remaining between them. CDR3 length: 15 residues. CDR3 sequence (DNA): TGTGCCAGCAGTTTATTGGCAGTTAGCTCCTACGAGCAGTACTTC. It encodes CASSLLAVSSYEQYF.

The chain couples TRBV15 to TRBJ1-1, with 7 bases that match TRBD1. The CDR3 covers 12 residues. Trimming took 4 bases from V and 11 from J; bases not matched to a gene: 7. Germline CDR1 is LNHNV and CDR2 is YYDKDF (reference sequence). CDR3 sequence reads: CATSTRDSRAFF. The DNA of the CDR3 is TGTGCCACCAGCACACGGGACAGCCGGGCTTTCTTT.

The V call is TRBV6-2 or TRBV6-3, the J call TRBJ1-1; no clear D. CDR1 MNHEY and CDR2 SVGEGT come from the germline V gene. Trimming shortened V by 2 bases and J by 4 bases, and 8 bases separated the two germline ends. The CDR3 length is 13 residues. The chain's CDR3 is CASSYSRATEAFF. DNA of the CDR3: TGTGCCAGCAGTTACAGCCGGGCCACTGAAGCTTTCTTT.

Only one count was recorded for this clone. The chain is built from TRBV18 and TRBJ2-7; tentatively, D is TRBD1 (6 bases). Germline V gives CDR1 KGHSH, CDR2 LQKENI. V dropped 0 bases and J dropped 2 bases, with 8 bases sitting between them. This CDR3 region has 14 residues. CDR3 loop: CASSPPRDTYEQYF. The CDR3 DNA is TGTGCCAGCTCACCACCCCGGGACACCTACGAGCAGTACTTC.

This chain joins TRBV6-2 or TRBV6-3 and TRBJ1-5, with 7 bases that match TRBD1. Germline V gene data show CDR1 as MNHEY and CDR2 as SVGEGT. The CDR3 totals 14 residues. The trim removed 2 bases at V and 7 bases at J, leaving 5 bases unmatched. The CDR3 DNA follows: TGTGCCAGCAGTTACCCCCTCAGGGGGCAGCCCCAGCATTTT. Its translation: CASSYPLRGQPQHF.

This chain uses TRBV6-5 with TRBJ1-4; 7 nucleotides line up with TRBD1. The germline V gene has CDR1 MNHEY and CDR2 SVGAGI. V lost 6 bases, J lost 7 bases, and 8 bases stayed unmatched. The CDR3 is 14 residues long. CDR3 protein: CASRQTGRGEKLFF. The CDR3 nucleotides read TGTGCCAGCAGACAGACAGGGAGGGGTGAAAAACTGTTTTTT.

This clone was seen just once. The gene calls are TRBV7-2 and TRBJ1-2; D not certain. Trimming left V 0 bases short and J 4 bases short, with 9 bases between. This CDR3 has 14 residues. Per the germline V gene, CDR1 is SGHTA and CDR2 is FQGNSA. The chain's CDR3 is CASSLASGSYGYTF. DNA for the CDR3: TGTGCCAGCAGCTTAGCGTCGGGTTCCTATGGCTACACCTTC.

This clone was counted a single time. This chain joins TRBV5-6 and TRBJ1-3; D possibly corresponds to TRBD1 (6 bases). Germline V gene data show CDR1 as SGHDT and CDR2 as YYEEEE. V was cut by 6 bases and J by 4 bases, with 17 bases left in between. The CDR3 sequence is 15 residues long. This CDR3 is CASMPVRGPGNTIYF. The CDR3 DNA reads as TGTGCCAGCATGCCCGTTCGGGGGCCGGGAAACACCATATATTTT.

The chain is built from TRBV4-1 and TRBJ2-7; D unresolved. CDR3 size: 18 residues. Germline CDR1 reads MGHRA; CDR2 reads YSYEKL. Trimming removed 3 bases at V and 0 bases at J, with 21 bases between. The CDR3, as DNA: TGCGCCAGCAGCCAGAGTCTGGAACTGGCACTTAGCTCCTACGAGCAGTACTTC. This translates into CASSQSLELALSSYEQYF.

V and J are TRBV12-3 or TRBV12-4 and TRBJ2-3; tentatively, D is TRBD2 (6 bases). CDR3 length equals 12 residues. V was pared by 4 bases and J by 5 bases, with 7 bases between. The CDR3 nucleotides are TGTGCCAGCAGTTGGGGGGTAGATACGCAGTATTTT. It translates to CASSWGVDTQYF.